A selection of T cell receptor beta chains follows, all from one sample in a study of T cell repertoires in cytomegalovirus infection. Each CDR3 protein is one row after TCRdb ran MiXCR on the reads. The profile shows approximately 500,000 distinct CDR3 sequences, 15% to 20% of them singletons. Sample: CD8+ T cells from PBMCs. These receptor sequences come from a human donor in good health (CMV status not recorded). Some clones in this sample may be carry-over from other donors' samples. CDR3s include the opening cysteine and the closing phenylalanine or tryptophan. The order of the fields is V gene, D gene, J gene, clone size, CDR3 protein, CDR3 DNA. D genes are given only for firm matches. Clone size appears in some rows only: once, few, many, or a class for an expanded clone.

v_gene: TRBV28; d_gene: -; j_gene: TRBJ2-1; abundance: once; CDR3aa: CASSLTNYNEQFF; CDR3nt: TGTGCCAGCAGTCTCACTAACTACAATGAGCAGTTCTTC
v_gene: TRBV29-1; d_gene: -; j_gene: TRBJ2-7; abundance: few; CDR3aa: CSVDRDGYEQYF; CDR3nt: TGCAGCGTTGACCGGGACGGGTACGAGCAGTACTTC
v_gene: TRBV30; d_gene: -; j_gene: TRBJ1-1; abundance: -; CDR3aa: CAWSVLVTEAFF; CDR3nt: TGTGCCTGGAGTGTACTAGTAACTGAAGCTTTCTTT
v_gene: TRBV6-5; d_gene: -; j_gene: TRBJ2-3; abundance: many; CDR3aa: CASSYRSTDTQYF; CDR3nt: TGTGCCAGCAGTTACCGGAGCACAGATACGCAGTATTTT
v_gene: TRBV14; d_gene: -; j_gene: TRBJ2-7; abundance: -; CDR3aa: CASSQYALTAYEGYEQYF; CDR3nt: TGTGCCAGCAGCCAGTATGCTCTGACCGCCTATGAAGGCTACGAGCAGTACTTC
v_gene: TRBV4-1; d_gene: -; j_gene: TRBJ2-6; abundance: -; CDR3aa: CASSQDITGLKAGANVLTF; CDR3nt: TGCGCCAGCAGCCAAGATATTACAGGGCTTAAGGCTGGGGCCAACGTCCTGACTTTC
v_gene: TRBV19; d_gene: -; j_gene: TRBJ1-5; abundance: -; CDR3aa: CASRSRDNQPQHF; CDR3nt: TGTGCCAGTAGGTCCAGGGACAATCAGCCCCAGCATTTT
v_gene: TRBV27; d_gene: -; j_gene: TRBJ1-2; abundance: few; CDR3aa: CASSLSGGQGGYTF; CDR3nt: TGTGCCAGCAGTTTATCAGGGGGGCAAGGTGGCTACACCTTC
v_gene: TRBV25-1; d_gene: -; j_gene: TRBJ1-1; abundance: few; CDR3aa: CASSEKGLGTEAFF; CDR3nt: TGTGCCAGCAGTGAGAAAGGCCTCGGCACTGAAGCTTTCTTT
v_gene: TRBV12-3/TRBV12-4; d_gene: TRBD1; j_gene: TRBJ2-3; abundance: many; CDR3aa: CASSLVDATGGGDVSTDTQYF; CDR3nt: TGTGCCAGCAGTTTAGTGGATGCCACAGGGGGCGGGGACGTTAGCACAGATACGCAGTATTTT
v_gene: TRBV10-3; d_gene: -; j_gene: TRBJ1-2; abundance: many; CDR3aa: CAISESMVNYGYTF; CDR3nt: TGTGCCATCAGTGAGTCGATGGTCAACTATGGCTACACCTTC
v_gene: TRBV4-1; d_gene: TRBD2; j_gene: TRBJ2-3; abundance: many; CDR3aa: CASSQDPGLAGARDTQYF; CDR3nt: TGCGCCAGCAGCCAAGATCCGGGACTAGCGGGAGCTAGAGATACGCAGTATTTT
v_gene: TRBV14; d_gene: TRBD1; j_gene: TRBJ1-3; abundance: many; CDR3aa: CASSQDWGQALGNTIYF; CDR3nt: TGTGCCAGCAGCCAAGATTGGGGACAGGCCTTAGGAAACACCATATATTTT
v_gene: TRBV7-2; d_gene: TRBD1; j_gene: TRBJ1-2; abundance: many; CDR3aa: CASSPTGQAANYGYTF; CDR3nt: TGTGCCAGCAGCCCGACCGGACAGGCAGCTAACTATGGCTACACCTTC
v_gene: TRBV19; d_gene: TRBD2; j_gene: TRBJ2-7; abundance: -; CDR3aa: CASSIVGRSYEQYF; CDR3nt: TGTGCCAGTAGTATAGTCGGGAGGTCCTACGAGCAGTACTTC
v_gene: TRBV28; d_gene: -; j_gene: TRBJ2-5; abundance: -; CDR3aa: CASSSRGGGRETQYF; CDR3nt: TGTGCCAGCAGTTCCAGGGGTGGGGGGCGAGAGACCCAGTACTTC
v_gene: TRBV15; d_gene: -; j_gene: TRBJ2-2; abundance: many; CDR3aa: CATSRDRAHTGELFF; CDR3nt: TGTGCCACCAGCAGAGATAGGGCTCACACCGGGGAGCTGTTTTTT
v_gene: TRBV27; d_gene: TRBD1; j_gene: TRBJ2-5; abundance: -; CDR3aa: CASSPARTGETQYF; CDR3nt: TGTGCCAGCTCTCCCGCTCGGACAGGAGAGACCCAGTACTTC
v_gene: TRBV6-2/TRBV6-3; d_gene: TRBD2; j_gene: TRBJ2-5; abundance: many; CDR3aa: CASSPGTSGSLFETQYF; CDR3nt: TGTGCCAGCAGTCCGGGTACTAGCGGAAGCCTATTTGAGACCCAGTACTTC
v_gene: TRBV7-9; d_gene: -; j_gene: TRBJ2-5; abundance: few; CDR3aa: CASRSLKETQYF; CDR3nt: TGTGCCAGCAGGTCGTTGAAAGAGACCCAGTACTTC
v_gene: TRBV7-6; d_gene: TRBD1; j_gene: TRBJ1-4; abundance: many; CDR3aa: CASSLARDRGQTNEKLFF; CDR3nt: TGTGCCAGCAGCTTAGCCCGCGACAGGGGCCAAACTAATGAAAAACTGTTTTTT
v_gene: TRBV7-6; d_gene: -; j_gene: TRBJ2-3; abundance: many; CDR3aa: CASSAKLAIPSTDTQYF; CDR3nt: TGTGCCAGCAGCGCAAAGCTAGCCATCCCAAGCACAGATACGCAGTATTTT
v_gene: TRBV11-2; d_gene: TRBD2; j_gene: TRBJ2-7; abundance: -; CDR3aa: CASSFAGGNYEQYF; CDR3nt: TGTGCCAGCAGCTTTGCGGGAGGGAATTACGAGCAGTACTTC
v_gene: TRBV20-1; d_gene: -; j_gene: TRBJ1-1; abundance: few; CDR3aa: CSASGVGAQGPLNTEAFF; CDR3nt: TGCAGTGCTAGCGGAGTGGGTGCGCAGGGACCTCTGAACACTGAAGCTTTCTTT
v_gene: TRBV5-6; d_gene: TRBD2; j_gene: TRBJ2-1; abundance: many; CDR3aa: CASSLEWEGDNEQFF; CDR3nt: TGTGCCAGCAGCTTGGAGTGGGAGGGAGACAATGAGCAGTTCTTC
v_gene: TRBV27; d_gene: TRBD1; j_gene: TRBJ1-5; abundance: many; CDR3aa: CASSSRGRSNQPQHF; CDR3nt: TGTGCCAGCAGTTCCAGGGGGCGTAGCAATCAGCCCCAGCATTTT
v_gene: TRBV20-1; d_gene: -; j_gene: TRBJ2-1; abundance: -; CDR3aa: CSASLRGPYNEQFF; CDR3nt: TGCAGTGCTAGTTTGCGGGGGCCCTACAATGAGCAGTTCTTC
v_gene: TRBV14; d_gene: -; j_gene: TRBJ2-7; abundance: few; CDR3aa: CASSNRVAYEQYF; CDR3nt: TGTGCCAGCAGTAACAGGGTAGCCTACGAGCAGTACTTC
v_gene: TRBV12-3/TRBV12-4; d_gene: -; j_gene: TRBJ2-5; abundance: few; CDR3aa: CASSFGLGLKTQYF; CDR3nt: TGTGCCAGCAGTTTCGGCTTGGGGTTAAAGACCCAGTACTTC
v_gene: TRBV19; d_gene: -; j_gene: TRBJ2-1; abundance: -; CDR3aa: CASSIAGRVGDEQFF; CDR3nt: TGTGCCAGTAGTATTGCGGGCAGGGTCGGAGATGAGCAGTTCTTC
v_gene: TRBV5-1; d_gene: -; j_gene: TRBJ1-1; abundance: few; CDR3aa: CASTGAGAGAFF; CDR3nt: TGCGCCAGCACAGGAGCGGGGGCGGGCGCTTTCTTT
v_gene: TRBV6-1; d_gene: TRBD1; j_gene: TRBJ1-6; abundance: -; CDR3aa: CASPDRGAPPLHF; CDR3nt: TGTGCCAGCCCCGACAGGGGGGCCCCACCCCTCCACTTT
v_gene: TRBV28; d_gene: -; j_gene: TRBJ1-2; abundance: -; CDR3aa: CASGSDWENTYGYTF; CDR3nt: TGTGCCAGCGGCTCAGATTGGGAGAATACTTATGGCTACACCTTC
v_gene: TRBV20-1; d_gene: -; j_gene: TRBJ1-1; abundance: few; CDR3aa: CSAEFVTMNTEAFF; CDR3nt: TGCAGTGCTGAGTTTGTCACCATGAACACTGAAGCTTTCTTT
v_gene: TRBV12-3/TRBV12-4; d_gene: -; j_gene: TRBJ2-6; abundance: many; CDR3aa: CASKWADGANVLTF; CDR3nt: TGTGCCAGCAAGTGGGCTGATGGGGCCAACGTCCTGACTTTC
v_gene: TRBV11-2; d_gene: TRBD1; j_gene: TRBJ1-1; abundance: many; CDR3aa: CASSLWDRGIATEAFF; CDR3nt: TGTGCCAGCAGCTTATGGGACAGGGGTATAGCCACTGAAGCTTTCTTT
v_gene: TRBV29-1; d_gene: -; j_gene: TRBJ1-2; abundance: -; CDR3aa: CSVADVYGYTF; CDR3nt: TGCAGCGTTGCGGATGTTTATGGCTACACCTTC
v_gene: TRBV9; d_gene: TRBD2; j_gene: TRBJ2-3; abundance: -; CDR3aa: CASSDGGTTDTQYF; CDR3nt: TGTGCCAGCAGCGACGGGGGGACCACAGATACGCAGTATTTT
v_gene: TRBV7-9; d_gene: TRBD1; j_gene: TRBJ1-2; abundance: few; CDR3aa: CASSLSIRDRYGYTF; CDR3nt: TGTGCCAGCAGCTTAAGCATCAGGGACAGATATGGCTACACCTTC
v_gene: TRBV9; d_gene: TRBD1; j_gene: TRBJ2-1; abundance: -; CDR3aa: CASSATRGTGGYNEQFF; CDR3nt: TGTGCCAGCAGCGCAACGAGGGGGACAGGGGGGTACAATGAGCAGTTCTTC
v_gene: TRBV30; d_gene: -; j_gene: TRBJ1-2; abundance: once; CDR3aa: CAWGFGDTYGYTF; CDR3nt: TGTGCCTGGGGGTTTGGGGATACCTATGGCTACACCTTC
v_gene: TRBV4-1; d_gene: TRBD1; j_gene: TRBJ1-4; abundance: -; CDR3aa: CASSPELLQTGGFPTNEKLFF; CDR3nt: TGCGCCAGCAGCCCTGAACTCCTTCAAACAGGGGGCTTTCCAACTAATGAAAAACTGTTTTTT
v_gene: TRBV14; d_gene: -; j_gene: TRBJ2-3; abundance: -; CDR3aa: CASSQARGPTDTQYF; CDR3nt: TGTGCCAGCAGCCAAGCGCGGGGGCCCACAGATACGCAGTATTTT
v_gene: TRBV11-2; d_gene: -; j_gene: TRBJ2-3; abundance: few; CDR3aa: CASSLRPNSGDTQYF; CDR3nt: TGTGCCAGCAGCTTAAGGCCCAATAGCGGAGATACGCAGTATTTT
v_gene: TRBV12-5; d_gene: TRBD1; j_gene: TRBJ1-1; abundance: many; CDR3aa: CASGLQGMGKMNTEAFF; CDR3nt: TGTGCTAGTGGATTACAGGGGATGGGAAAAATGAACACTGAAGCTTTCTTT
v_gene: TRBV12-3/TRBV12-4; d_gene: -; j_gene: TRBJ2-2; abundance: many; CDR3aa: CASRSYLKNTGELFF; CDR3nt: TGTGCCAGCAGATCCTACCTAAAGAACACCGGGGAGCTGTTTTTT